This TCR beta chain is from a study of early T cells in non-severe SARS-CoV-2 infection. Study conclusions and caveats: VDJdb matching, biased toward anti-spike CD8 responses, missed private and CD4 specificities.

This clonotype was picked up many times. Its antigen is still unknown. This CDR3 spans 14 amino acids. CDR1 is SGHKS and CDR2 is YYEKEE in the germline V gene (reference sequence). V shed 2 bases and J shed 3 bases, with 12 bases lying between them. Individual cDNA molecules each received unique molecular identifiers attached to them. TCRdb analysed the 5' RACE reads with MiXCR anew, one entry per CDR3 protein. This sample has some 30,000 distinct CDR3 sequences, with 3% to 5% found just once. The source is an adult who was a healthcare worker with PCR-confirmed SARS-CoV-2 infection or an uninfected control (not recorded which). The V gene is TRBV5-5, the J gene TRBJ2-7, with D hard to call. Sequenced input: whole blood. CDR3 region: CASSFTETFYEQYF. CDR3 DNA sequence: TGTGCCAGCAGCTTCACAGAGACTTTCTACGAGCAGTACTTC.